The sequence of this T cell receptor (beta chain) was determined in a study of cytotoxic CD8 clonotypes in ibrutinib-treated CLL. With regard to this clone: Its specificity is not known.

Regarding the study as a whole: Sustained-remission and progressing patients' sampling times differed.

The source of around 2 micrograms of genomic DNA for TCR beta libraries was cryopreserved PBMCs. Measured with immunoSEQ multiplex PCR; TCRdb has only the in-frame clones, and not every one. The sample lists fewer than 85,000 clones; about four fifths were seen once. Sequences were derived from PBMCs, sampled after 12 months of ibrutinib treatment. The sequence came from a human donor with chronic lymphocytic leukemia.

CDR3 amino acids: CASSLGWTGNTEAFF. The CDR3 DNA reads as TGTGCCAGCAGCTTAGGCTGGACAGGGAACACTGAAGCTTTCTTT. The J gene is TRBJ1-1, the V gene TRBV7-9; TRBD1 agrees at 7 bases. The CDR3 loop spans 15 amino acids. Looked up from germline, CDR1 is SEHNR and CDR2 is FQNEAQ (reference sequence). Trimming took 1 base from V and 1 from J; bases not matched to a gene: 3.